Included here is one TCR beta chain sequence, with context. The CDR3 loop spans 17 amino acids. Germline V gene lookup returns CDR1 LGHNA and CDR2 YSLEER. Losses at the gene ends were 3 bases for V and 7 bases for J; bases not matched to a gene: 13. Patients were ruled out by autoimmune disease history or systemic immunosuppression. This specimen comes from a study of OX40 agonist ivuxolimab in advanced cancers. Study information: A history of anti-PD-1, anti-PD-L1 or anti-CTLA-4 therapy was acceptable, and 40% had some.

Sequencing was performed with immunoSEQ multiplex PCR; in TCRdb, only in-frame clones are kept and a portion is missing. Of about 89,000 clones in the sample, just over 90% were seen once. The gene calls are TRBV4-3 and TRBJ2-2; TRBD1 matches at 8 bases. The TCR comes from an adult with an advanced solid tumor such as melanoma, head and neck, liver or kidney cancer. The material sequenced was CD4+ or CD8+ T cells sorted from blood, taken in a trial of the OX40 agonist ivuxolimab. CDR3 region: CASSQRGEQGVGGELFF. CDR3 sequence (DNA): TGCGCCAGCAGCCAGAGGGGTGAACAGGGGGTCGGCGGGGAGCTGTTTTTT.